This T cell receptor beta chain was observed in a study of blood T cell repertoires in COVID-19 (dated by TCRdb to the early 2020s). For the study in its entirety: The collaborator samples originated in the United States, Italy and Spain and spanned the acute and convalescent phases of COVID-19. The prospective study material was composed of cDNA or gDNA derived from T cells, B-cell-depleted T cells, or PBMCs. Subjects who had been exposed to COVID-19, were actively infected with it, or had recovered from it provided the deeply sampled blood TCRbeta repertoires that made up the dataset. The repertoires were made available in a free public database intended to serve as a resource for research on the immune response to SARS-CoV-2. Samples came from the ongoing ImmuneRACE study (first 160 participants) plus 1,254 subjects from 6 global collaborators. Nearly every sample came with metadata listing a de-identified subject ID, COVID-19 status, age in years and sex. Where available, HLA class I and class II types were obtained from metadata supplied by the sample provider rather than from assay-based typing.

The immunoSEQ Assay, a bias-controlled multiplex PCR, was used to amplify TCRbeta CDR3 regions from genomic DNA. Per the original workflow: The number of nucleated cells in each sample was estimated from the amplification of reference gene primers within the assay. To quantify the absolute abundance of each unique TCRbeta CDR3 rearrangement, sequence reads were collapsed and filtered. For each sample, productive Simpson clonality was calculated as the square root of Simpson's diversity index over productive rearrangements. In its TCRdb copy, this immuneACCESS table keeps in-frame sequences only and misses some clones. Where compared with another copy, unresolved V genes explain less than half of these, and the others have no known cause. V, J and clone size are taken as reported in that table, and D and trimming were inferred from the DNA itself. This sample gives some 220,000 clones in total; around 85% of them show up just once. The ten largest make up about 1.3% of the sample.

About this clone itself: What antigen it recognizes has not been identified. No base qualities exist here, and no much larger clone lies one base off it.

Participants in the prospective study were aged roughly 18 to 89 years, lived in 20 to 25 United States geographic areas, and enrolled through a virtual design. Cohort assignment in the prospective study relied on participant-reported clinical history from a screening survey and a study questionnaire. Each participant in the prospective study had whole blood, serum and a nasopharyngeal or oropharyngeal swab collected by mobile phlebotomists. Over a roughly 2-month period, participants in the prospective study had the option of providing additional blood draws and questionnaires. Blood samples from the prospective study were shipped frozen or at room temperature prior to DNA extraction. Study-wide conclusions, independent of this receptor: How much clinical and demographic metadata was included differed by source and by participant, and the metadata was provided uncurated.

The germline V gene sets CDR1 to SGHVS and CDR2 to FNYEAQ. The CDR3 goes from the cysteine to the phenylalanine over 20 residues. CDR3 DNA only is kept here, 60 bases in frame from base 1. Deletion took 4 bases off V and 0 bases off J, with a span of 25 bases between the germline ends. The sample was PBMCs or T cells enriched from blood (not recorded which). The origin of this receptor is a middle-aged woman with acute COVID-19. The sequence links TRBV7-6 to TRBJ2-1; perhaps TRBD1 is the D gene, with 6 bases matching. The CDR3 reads CASSSSRGSLVISSYNEQFF. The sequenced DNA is TGTGCCAGCAGCTCGAGCAGGGGAAGTCTAGTTATTAGCTCCTACAATGAGCAGTTCTTC.